Sequencing of this T cell receptor beta chain was carried out in a study of vaccination effects on CD4 cells after COVID-19. Overall study results and limits: Healthy vaccinees had only 1 of 255 vaccine-induced clones cross-react with common cold coronaviruses. Early timepoints after infection were absent, and convalescent patients were few in the study. Whether induced by infection or by vaccine, clones showed marked clonal contraction late after vaccination.

To note about this clone: Antigen unknown.

Germline-derived CDR1 and CDR2 are MNHEY and SMNVEV (reference sequence). Trimming removed 7 bases at V and 2 bases at J, with 18 bases between. The CDR3 extends over 17 amino acids. Clones were sequenced by immunoSEQ multiplex PCR, and TCRdb holds only the in-frame ones, with some missing. This sample yields 25,000 to 35,000 clones, of which over 70% are seen a single time; about 30% belongs to the top ten. Antigen-specific CD4+ T cells were expanded with viral peptide pools in the ViraFEST assay before sequencing. Cultured cells yielded isolated CD4+ T cells after 10 to 11 days. People in the vaccine group had not been infected with SARS-CoV-2 before, and their nucleocapsid antibodies were negative. Culturing of 2 million to 2.5 million PBMC per well took place with about 10 IU/ml IL-2 and about 9.3 ug/ml peptides.

The clonotype comes from a human donor who received a COVID-19 vaccine. The rearrangement links TRBV27 to TRBJ1-6, with D possibly being TRBD1 (5 bases). The sequences come from CD4+ T cells from PBMCs cultured with SARS-CoV-2 spike peptides, collected before COVID-19 vaccination. In DNA form, the CDR3 reads TGTGCCAGCACCCGTGGCTGGGGGGGTCCCTATAATTCACCCCTCCACTTT. This codes for CASTRGWGGPYNSPLHF.